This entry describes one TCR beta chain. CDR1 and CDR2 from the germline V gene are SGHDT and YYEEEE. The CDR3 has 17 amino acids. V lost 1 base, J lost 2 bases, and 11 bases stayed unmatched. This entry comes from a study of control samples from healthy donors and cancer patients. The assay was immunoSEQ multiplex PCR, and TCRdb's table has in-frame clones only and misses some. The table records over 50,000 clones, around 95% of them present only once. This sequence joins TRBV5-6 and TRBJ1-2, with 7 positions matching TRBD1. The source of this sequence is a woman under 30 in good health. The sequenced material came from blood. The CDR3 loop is CASSLLRGQNQNYGYTF. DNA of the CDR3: TGTGCCAGCAGCTTGTTGAGGGGGCAGAACCAAAACTATGGCTACACCTTC. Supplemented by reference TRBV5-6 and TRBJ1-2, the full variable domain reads DAGVTQSPTHLIKTRGQQVTLRCSPKSGHDTVSWYQQALGQGPQFIFQYYEEEERQRGNFPDRFSGHQFPNYSSELNVNALLLGDSALYLCASSLLRGQNQNYGYTFGSGTRLTVV.